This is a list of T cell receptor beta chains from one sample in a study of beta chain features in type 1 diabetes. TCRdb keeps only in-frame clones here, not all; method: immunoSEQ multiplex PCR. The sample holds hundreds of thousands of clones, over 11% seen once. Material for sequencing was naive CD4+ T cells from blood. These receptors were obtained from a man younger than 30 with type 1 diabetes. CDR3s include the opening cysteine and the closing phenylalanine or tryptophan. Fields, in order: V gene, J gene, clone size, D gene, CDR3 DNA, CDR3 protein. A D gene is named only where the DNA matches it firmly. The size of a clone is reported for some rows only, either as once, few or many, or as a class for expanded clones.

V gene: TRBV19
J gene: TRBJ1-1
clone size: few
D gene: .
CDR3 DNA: TGTGCCAGTAGTCAAGGAGGTTCCGACACTGAAGCTTTCTTT
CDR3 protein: CASSQGGSDTEAFF

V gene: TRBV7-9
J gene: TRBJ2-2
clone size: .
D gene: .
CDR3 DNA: TGTGCCAGCGACCCCTTAGAATCTGCCGGGGAGCTGTTTTTT
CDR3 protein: CASDPLESAGELFF

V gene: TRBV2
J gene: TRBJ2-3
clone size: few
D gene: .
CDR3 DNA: TGTGCCAGCAGTGAAGAGGGGGGGTACACAGATACGCAGTATTTT
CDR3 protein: CASSEEGGYTDTQYF

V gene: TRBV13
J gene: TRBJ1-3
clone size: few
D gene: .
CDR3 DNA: TGTGCCAGCAGCTTGAACCCCTTATTCTCTGGAAACACCATATATTTT
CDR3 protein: CASSLNPLFSGNTIYF

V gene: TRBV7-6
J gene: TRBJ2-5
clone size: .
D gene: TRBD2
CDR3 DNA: TGTGCCAGCAGCTTGACTAGCGGGCTCTTTGAGACCCAGTACTTC
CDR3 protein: CASSLTSGLFETQYF

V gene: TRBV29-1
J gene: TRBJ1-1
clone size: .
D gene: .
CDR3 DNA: TGCAGCGTTGTCCCTCTACAGGGCTCGAACACTGAAGCTTTCTTT
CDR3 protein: CSVVPLQGSNTEAFF

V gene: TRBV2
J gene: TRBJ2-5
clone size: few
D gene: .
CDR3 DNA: TGTGCCAGCACACGCAGGGAGACCCAGTACTTC
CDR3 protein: CASTRRETQYF

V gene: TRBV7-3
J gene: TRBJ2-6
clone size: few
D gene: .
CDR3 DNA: TGTGCCAGCAGCTCAGGAAGTGCTGGGGCCAACGTCCTGACTTTC
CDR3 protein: CASSSGSAGANVLTF

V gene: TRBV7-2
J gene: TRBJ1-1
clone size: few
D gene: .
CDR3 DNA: TGTGCCAGCAGCTTAGAGTGGGGAACTGAAGCTTTCTTT
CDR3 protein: CASSLEWGTEAFF

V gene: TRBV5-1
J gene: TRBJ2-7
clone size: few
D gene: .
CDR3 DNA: TGCGCCAGCAGCGTGGGACCACTGAACGAGCAGTACTTC
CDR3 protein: CASSVGPLNEQYF

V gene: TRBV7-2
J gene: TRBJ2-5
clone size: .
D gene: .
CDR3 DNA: TGTGCCAGCAGCTTCATTGGAGGCCAAGAGACCCAGTACTTC
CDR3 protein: CASSFIGGQETQYF

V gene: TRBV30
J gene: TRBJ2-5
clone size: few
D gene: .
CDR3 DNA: TGTGCCTGGAGCGTACAGTCCCAAGAGACCCAGTACTTC
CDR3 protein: CAWSVQSQETQYF

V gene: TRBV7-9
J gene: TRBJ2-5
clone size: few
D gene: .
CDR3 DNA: TGTGCCAGCAGCCCAGGCGTCCAAGAGACCCAGTACTTC
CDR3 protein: CASSPGVQETQYF

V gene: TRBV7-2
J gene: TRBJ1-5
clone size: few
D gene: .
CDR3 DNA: TGTGCCAGCAGCTCCCGCAGCAATCAGCCCCAGCATTTT
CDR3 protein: CASSSRSNQPQHF

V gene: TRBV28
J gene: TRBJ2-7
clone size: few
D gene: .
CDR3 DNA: TGTGCCAGCAGTTTATCGGTGATTAGACCCTACGAGCAGTACTTC
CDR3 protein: CASSLSVIRPYEQYF

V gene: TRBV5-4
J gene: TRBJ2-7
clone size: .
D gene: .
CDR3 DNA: TGTGCCAGCAGCTTGGGAGCCGCGTCCTACGAGCAGTACTTC
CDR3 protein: CASSLGAASYEQYF

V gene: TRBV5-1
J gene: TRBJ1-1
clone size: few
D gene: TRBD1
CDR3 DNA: TGCGCCAGCAGCTCGGACAGGGTAGGGAACACTGAAGCTTTCTTT
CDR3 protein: CASSSDRVGNTEAFF

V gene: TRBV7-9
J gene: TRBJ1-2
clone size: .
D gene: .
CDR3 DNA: TGTGCCAGCAGCTCAGCCGCGGGCTATGGCTACACCTTC
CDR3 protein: CASSSAAGYGYTF

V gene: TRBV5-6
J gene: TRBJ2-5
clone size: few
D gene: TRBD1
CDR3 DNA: TGTGCCAGCAGCTTTTTTTCTGGGACAGGGGAGCGAGAGACCCAGTACTTC
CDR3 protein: CASSFFSGTGERETQYF

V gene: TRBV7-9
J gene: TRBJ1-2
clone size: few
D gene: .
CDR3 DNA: TGTGCCAGCAGCTTTGAGACACCCCTTTCCTATGGCTACACCTTC
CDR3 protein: CASSFETPLSYGYTF

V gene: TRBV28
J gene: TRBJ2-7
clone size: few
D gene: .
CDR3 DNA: TGTGCCAGCAACCCAGGACAGTCCTACGAGCAGTACTTC
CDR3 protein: CASNPGQSYEQYF

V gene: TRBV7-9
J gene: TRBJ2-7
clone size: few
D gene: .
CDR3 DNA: TGTGCCAGCAGCTTCTCTGACACCGAGCAGTACTTC
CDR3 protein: CASSFSDTEQYF

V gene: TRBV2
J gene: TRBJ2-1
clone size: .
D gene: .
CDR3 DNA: TGTGCCAGCAGCCTAAGCGGAGAAAGAAACAATGAGCAGTTCTTC
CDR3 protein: CASSLSGERNNEQFF

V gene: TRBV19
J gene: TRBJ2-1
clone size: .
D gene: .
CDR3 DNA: TGTGCCAGTAGTCCGGGTTATCAGGGTAGGCATGAGCAGTTCTTC
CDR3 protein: CASSPGYQGRHEQFF

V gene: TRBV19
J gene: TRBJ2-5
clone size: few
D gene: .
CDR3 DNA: TGTGCCAGTAGTATGGGGACCCAGAGGGAGACCCAGTACTTC
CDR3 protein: CASSMGTQRETQYF

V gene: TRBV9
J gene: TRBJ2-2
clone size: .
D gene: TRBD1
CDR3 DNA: TGTGCCAGCAGCGCGCGACAGGGTTGGGGAGACACCGGGGAGCTGTTTTTT
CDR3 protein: CASSARQGWGDTGELFF

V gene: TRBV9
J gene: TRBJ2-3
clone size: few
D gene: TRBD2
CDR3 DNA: TGTGCCAGCAGCGGACCCTCAGGGTGGGGAGGGAATACGCAGTATTTT
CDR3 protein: CASSGPSGWGGNTQYF

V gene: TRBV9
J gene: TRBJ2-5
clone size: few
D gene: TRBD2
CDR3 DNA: TGTGCCAGCTGCCCCAGCGGGGGATACGAGACCCAGTACTTC
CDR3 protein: CASCPSGGYETQYF

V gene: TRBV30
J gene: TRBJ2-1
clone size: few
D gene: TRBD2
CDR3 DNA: TGTGCCTGGAGTGTACTTAGGACTAGCGGGAGGAATGAGCAGTTCTTC
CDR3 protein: CAWSVLRTSGRNEQFF

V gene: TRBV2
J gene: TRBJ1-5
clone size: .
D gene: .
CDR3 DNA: TGTGCCAGCAGGTCCACAGGGTCTCAGCCCCAGCATTTT
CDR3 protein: CASRSTGSQPQHF

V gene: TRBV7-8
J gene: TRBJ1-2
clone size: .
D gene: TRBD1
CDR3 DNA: TGTGCCAGCAGCTTACGGCAGGGGGCCAACTATGGCTACACCTTC
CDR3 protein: CASSLRQGANYGYTF

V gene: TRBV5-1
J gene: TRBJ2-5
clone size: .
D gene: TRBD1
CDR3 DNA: TGCGCCAGCAGCCAACTCACAGGGGGGCAAGAGACCCAGTACTTC
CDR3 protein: CASSQLTGGQETQYF

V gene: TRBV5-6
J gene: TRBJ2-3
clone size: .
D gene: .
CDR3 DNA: TGTGCCAGCACCCTCGACTGGACAGATGGCACAGATACGCAGTATTTT
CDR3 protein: CASTLDWTDGTDTQYF

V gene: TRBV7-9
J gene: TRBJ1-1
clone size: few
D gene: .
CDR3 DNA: TGTGCCAGCAGTGCTCAGGGGAACACTGAAGCTTTCTTT
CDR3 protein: CASSAQGNTEAFF

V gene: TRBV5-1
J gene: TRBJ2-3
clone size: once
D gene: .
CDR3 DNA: TGCGCCAGCAGCCTCGGGGCACCCACAGATACGCAGTATTTT
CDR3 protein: CASSLGAPTDTQYF

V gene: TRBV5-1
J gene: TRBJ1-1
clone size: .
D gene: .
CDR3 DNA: TGCGCCAGCAGCCGGGACCCATCCACTGAAGCTTTCTTT
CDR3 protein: CASSRDPSTEAFF

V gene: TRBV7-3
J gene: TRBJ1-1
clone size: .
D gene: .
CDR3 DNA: TGTGCCAGCAGCGCGGGGGCAGCACTTGAAGCTTTCTTT
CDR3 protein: CASSAGAALEAFF

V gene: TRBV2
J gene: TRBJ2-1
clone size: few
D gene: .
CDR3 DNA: TGTGCCTTAAGGATAACTTCGGGGAGCGAGCAGTTCTTC
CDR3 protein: CALRITSGSEQFF

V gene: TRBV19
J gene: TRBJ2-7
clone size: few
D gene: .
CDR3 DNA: TGTGCCAGTAGGAGGGCAGGGGACTCCTACGAGCAGTACTTC
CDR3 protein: CASRRAGDSYEQYF

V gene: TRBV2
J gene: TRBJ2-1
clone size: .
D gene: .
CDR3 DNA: TGTGCCAGCTCTCTAGCTAGCGCCAACAATGAGCAGTTCTTC
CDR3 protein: CASSLASANNEQFF

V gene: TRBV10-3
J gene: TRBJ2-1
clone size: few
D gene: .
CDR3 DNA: TGTGCCATCTGGGAAGGTTTGAATGAGCAGTTCTTC
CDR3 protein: CAIWEGLNEQFF

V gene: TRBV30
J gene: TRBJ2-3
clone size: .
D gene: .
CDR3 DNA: TGTGCCTGGAGTGGCGGGACGCAGCAGTATTTT
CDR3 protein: CAWSGGTQQYF

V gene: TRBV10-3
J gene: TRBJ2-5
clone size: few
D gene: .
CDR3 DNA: TGTGCCATCAGTGAAACACAGACGGAAGAGACCCAGTACTTC
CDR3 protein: CAISETQTEETQYF

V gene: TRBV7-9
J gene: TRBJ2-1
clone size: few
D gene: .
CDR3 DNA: TGTGCCAGCAGCGGGCTAGTTAGAAGCAATGAGCAGTTCTTC
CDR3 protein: CASSGLVRSNEQFF

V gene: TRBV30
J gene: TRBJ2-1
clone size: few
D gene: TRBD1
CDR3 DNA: TGTGCCTGGAATGGGGACAGCTCCTACAATGAGCAGTTCTTC
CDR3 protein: CAWNGDSSYNEQFF

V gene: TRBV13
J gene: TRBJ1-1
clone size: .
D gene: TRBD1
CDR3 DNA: TGTGCCAGCAGCTCCCACAGGGGAGAAACTGAAGCTTTCTTT
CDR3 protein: CASSSHRGETEAFF

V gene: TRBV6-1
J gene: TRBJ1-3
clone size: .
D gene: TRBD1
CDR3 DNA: TGTGCCAGCAGTCAAGCGACAGGGGACACCATATATTTT
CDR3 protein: CASSQATGDTIYF

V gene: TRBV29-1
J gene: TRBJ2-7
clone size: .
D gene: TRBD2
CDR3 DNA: TGCAGCGTTGATTTGGGGACTAGCGGAGGCGAGCAGTACTTC
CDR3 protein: CSVDLGTSGGEQYF

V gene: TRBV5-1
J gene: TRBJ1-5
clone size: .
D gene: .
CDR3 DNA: TGCGCCAGCAGCTTGGGTGGGGGAAATAGCAATCAGCCCCAGCATTTT
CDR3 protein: CASSLGGGNSNQPQHF

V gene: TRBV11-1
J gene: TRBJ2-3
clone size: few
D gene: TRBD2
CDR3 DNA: TGTGCCAGCAGTTCGACTAGCGGGACAGATACGCAGTATTTT
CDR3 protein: CASSSTSGTDTQYF

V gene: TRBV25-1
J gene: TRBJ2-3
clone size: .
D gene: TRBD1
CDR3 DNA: TGTGCCAGCAGGCCCGGGACAGGCTACACAGATACGCAGTATTTT
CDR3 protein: CASRPGTGYTDTQYF

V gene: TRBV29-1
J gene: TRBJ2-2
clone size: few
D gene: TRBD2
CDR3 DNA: TGCAGCGTCTCCGGGACTAGCGGAGCCGGGGAGCTGTTTTTT
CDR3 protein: CSVSGTSGAGELFF

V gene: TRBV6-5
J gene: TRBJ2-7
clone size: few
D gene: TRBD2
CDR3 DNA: TGTGCCAGCAGTTACTCGAGGGTAGCGGGGCCCTACGAGCAGTACTTC
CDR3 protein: CASSYSRVAGPYEQYF

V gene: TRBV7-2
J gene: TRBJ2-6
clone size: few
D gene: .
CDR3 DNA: TGTGCCAGCACCTCCACGGCAGACTGGGCCTCTGGGGCCAACGTCCTGACTTTC
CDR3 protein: CASTSTADWASGANVLTF

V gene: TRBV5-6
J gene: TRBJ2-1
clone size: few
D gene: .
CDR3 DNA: TGTGCCAGCAGCTTGGCCGTAATAGCCCTCTCCTACAATGAGCAGTTCTTC
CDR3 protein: CASSLAVIALSYNEQFF

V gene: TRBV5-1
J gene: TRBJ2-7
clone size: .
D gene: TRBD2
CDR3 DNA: TGCGCCAGCAGCTTGGCCAGCGGGACGAAAAGCTCCTACGAGCAGTACTTC
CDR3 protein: CASSLASGTKSSYEQYF

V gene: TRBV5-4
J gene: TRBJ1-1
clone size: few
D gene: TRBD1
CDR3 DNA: TGTGCCAGCACCACACAGGGGAAGAACACTGAAGCTTTCTTT
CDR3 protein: CASTTQGKNTEAFF

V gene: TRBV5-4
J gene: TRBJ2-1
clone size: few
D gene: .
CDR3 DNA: TGTGCCAGCAGCTCCCAGTCCATCAGGGGCTACAATGAGCAGTTCTTC
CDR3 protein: CASSSQSIRGYNEQFF

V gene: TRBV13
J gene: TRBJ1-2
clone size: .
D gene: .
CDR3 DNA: TGTGCCAGCAGCTTAGGAGGGAAGAGGGGTAACTATGGCTACACCTTC
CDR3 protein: CASSLGGKRGNYGYTF